This T cell receptor beta chain derives from a study of molecular identifiers for immune sequencing clone quantification. In this sample, this clonotype turned up many times. TCRdb reanalysed the PCR reads using MiXCR and keeps one entry per CDR3 protein. The sample consists of over 600,000 distinct CDR3 sequences, 20% of them appearing once. V dropped 8 bases and J dropped 7; count of bases not matched to a gene: 11. The CDR3 has 13 residues. The germline V gene encodes CDR1 SQVTM and CDR2 ANQGSEA. Material: naive CD8+ T cells from blood, with Jurkat cell RNA spiked in. Noted subset: FACS-sorted CD8+CD4-CCR7+CD45RA+ naive T cells. The clonotype was recovered from a human donor in good health. Some libraries in this study had Jurkat cell RNA spiked in. The chain has TRBV29-1 and TRBJ2-1; 7 bases map to TRBD1. In DNA, the CDR3 is TGCAGCACCGACGGACAGGCCGGGAATGAGCAGTTCTTC. Amino acid sequence: CSTDGQAGNEQFF.